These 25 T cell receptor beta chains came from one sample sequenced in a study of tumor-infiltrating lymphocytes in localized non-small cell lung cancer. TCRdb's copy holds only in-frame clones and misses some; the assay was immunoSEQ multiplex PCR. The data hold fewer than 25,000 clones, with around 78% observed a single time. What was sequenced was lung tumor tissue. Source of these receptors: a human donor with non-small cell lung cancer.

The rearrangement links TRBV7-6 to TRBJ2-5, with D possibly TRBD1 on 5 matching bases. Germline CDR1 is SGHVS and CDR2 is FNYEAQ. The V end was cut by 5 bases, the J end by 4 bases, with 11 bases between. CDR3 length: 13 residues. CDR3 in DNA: TGTGCCAGCAGCGCACAGGTCACAGAGACCCAGTACTTC. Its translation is CASSAQVTETQYF.

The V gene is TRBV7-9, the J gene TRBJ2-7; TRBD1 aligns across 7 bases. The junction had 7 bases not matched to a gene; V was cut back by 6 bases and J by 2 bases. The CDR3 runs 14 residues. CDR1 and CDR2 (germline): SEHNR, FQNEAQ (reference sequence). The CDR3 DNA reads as TGTGCCAGCAGTACCACCGGGACAGCCTACGAGCAGTACTTC. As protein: CASSTTGTAYEQYF.

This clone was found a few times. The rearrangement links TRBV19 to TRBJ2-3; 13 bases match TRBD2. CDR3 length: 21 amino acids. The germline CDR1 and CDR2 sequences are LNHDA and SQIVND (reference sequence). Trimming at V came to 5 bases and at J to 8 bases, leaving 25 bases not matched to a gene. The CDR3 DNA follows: TGTGCCAGTAGTCCAGGGACTAGCGGGGTCCAAGCGAACTTACACAGAGGTACGCAGTATTTT. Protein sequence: CASSPGTSGVQANLHRGTQYF.

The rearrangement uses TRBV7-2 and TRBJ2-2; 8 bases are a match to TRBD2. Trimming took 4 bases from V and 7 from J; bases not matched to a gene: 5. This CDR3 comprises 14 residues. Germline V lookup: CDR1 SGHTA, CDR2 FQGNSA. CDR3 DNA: TGTGCCAGCAGCTCGGGGGGGCGAGTCGGGGAGCTGTTTTTT. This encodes CASSSGGRVGELFF.

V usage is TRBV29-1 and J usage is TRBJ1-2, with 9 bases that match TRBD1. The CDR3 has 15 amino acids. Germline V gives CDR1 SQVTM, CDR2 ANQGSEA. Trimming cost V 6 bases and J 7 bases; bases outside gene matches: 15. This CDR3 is CSVYIPTGGVGGYTF. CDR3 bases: TGCAGCGTATACATACCAACAGGGGGCGTGGGTGGCTACACCTTC. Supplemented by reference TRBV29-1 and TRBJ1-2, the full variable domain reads SAVISQKPSRDICQRGTSLTIQCQVDSQVTMMFWYRQQPGQSLTLIATANQGSEATYESGFVIDKFPISRPNLTFSTLTVSNMSPEDSSIYLCSVYIPTGGVGGYTFGSGTRLTVV.

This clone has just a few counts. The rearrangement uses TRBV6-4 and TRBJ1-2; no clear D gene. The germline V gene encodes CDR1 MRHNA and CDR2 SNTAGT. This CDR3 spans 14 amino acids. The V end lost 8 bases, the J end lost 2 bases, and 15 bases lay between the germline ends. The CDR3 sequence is CASQLNIGNYGYTF. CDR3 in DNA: TGTGCCAGCCAGCTGAATATCGGCAACTATGGCTACACCTTC.

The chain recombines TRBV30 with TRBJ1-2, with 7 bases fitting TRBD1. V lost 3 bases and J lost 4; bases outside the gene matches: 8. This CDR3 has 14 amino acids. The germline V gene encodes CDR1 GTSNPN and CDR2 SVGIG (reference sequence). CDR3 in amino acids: CAWRHGTDSYGYTF. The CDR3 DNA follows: TGTGCCTGGAGACACGGGACAGACTCCTATGGCTACACCTTC.

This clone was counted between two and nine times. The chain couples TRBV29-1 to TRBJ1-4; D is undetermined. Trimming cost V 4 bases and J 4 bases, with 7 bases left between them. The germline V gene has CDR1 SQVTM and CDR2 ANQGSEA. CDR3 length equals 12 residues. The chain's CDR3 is CSVGPNNEKLFF. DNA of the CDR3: TGCAGCGTTGGTCCTAATAATGAAAAACTGTTTTTT.

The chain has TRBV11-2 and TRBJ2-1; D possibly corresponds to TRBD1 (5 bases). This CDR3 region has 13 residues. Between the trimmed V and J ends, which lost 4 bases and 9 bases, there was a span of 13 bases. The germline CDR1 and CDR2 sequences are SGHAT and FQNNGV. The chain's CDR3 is CASSSFQGGEQFF. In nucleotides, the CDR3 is TGTGCCAGCAGCTCCTTCCAGGGTGGTGAGCAGTTCTTC.

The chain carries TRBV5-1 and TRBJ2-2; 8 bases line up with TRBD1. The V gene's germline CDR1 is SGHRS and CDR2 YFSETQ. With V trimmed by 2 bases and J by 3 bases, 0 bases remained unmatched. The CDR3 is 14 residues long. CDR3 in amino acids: CASSLQGDTGELFF. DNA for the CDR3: TGCGCCAGCAGCTTACAGGGGGACACCGGGGAGCTGTTTTTT.

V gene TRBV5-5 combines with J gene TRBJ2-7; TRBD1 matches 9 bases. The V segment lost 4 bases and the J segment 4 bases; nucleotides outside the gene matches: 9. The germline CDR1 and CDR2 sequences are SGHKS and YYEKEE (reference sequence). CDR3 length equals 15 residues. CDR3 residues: CASSPRTGEAYEQYF. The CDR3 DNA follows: TGTGCCAGCAGCCCTAGGACAGGGGAGGCGTACGAGCAGTACTTC.

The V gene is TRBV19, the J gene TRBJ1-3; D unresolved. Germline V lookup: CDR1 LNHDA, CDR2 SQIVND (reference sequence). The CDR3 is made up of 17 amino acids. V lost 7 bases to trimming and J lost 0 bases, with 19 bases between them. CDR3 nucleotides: TGTGCCAGTATCCGGGAATCTGGCGCCCTCTCTGGAAACACCATATATTTT. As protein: CASIRESGALSGNTIYF.

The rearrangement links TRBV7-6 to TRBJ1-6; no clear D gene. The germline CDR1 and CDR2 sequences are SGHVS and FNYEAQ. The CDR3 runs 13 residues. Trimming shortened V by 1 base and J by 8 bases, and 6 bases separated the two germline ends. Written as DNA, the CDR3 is TGTGCCAGCAGCTTAGATCAGCATTCACCCCTCCACTTT. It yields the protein CASSLDQHSPLHF.

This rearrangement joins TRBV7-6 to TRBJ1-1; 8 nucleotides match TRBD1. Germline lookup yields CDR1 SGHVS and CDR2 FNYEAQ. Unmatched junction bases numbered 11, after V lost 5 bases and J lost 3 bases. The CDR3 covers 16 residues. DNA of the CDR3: TGTGCCAGCAGCAAACGTCCCCAGGGGGCGGACACTGAAGCTTTCTTT. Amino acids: CASSKRPQGADTEAFF.

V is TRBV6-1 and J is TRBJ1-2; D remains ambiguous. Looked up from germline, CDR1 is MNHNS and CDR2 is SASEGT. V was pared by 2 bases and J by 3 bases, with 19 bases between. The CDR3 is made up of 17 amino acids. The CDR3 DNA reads TGTGCCAGCAGTGAAAGGTTGGTCAGCATGCCGTACTATGGCTACACCTTC. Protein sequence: CASSERLVSMPYYGYTF.

The CDR3 loop is CASSQSNVDTQYF. CDR3 sequence (DNA): TGTGCCAGCAGCCAATCCAATGTAGATACGCAGTATTTT. V and J are TRBV7-2 and TRBJ2-3; D is uncertain. Trimming shortened V by 5 bases and J by 5 bases, and 11 bases separated the two germline ends. Germline V CDR1 and CDR2: SGHTA, FQGNSA. The length of the CDR3 is 13 residues.

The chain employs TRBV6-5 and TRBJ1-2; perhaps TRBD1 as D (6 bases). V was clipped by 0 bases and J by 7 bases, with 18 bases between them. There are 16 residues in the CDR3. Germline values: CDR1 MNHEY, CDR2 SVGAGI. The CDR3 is CASSYSMGRGMSGYTF. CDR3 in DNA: TGTGCCAGCAGTTACTCGATGGGCAGGGGAATGAGTGGCTACACCTTC.

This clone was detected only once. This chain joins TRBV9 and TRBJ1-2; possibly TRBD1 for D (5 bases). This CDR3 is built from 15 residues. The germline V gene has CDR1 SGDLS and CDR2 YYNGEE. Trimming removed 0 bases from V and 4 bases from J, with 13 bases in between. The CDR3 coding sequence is TGTGCCAGCAGCGTAGACGCCAGGGACGGCTATGGCTACACCTTC. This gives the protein CASSVDARDGYGYTF.

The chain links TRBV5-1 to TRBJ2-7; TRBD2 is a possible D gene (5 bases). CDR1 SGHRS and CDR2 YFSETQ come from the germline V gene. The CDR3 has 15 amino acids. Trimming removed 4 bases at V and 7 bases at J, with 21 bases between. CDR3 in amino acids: CASSPGWAGNGEQYF. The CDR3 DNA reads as TGCGCCAGCAGCCCTGGTTGGGCCGGGAACGGGGAGCAGTACTTC.

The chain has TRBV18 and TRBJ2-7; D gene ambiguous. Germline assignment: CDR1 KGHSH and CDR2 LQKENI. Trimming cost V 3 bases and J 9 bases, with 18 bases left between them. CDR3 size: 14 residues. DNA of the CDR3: TGTGCCAGCTCACCTACGCTGGACCCAGATGGGCAGTACTTC. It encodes CASSPTLDPDGQYF.

The CDR3 loop reads CASGRDGNTEAFF. The CDR3 DNA is TGTGCTAGTGGAAGGGACGGAAACACTGAAGCTTTCTTT. The gene calls are TRBV12-5 and TRBJ1-1, with TRBD1 as a possible D gene (5 bases). Trimming removed 6 bases from V and 2 bases from J, with 10 bases in between. From germline, CDR1 is LGHNT and CDR2 FRNRAP. The CDR3 loop spans 13 amino acids.

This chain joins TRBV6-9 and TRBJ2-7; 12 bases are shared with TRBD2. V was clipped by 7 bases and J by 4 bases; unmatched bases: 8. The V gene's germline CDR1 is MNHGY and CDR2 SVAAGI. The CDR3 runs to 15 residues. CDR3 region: CASTASLAGGYEQYF. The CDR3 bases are TGTGCCAGCACCGCGAGTCTAGCGGGAGGGTACGAGCAGTACTTC.

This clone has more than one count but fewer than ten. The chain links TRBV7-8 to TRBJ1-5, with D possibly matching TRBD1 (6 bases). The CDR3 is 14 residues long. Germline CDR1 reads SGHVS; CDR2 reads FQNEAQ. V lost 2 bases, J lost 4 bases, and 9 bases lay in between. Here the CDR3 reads CASSLKTGNQPQHF. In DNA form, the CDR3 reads TGTGCCAGCAGCTTAAAGACAGGAAATCAGCCCCAGCATTTT. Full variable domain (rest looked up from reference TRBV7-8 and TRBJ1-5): GAGVSQSPRYKVAKRGQDVALRCDPISGHVSLFWYQQALGQGPEFLTYFQNEAQLDKSGLPSDRFFAERPEGSVSTLKIQRTQQEDSAVYLCASSLKTGNQPQHFGDGTRLSIL.

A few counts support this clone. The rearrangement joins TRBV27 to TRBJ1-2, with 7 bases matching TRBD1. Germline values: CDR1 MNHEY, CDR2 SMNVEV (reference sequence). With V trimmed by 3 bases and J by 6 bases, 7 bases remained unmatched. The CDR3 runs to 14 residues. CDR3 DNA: TGTGCCAGCAGTTTCAGGGGGTATGGGGATGGCTACACCTTC. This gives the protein CASSFRGYGDGYTF.

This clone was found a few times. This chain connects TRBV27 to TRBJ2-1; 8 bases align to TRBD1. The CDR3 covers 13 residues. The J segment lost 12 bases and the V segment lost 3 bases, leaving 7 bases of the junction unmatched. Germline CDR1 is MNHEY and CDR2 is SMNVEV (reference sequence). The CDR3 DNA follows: TGTGCCAGCAGTTTTTCAGGGGGCGGTTTGCAGTTCTTC. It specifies CASSFSGGGLQFF.